One sample yielded the 15 T cell receptor beta chains listed below, sequenced in a study of OX40 agonist ivuxolimab in advanced cancers. The protocol used for the library was the immunoSEQ multiplex PCR assay. TCRdb re-hosts the immuneACCESS table, in-frame sequences only. Its copies lack some clones; in the studies checked, an unresolved V gene accounts for under half of them, and the cause for the rest is not known. The sample table records about 77,000 clones; around 82% of these occur just once. Together, the top ten hold approximately 0.8% of the sample. The sequenced sample was CD4+ or CD8+ T cells sorted from blood, obtained in a trial of the OX40 agonist ivuxolimab. The receptors shown here come from an adult with an advanced solid tumor such as melanoma, head and neck, liver or kidney cancer.

This chain connects TRBV5-4 to TRBJ2-3; 8 positions match TRBD1. Germline values: CDR1 SGHNT, CDR2 YYREEE (reference sequence). CDR3 length equals 14 residues. The junction had 7 bases not matched to a gene; V was cut back by 4 bases and J by 6 bases. In DNA form, the CDR3 reads TGTGCCAGCAGCGCCCTGCAGGGGGCCGATACGCAGTATTTT. Translated, it gives CASSALQGADTQYF.

The rearrangement uses TRBV30 and TRBJ2-7; D might be TRBD2 (7 bases). The V end lost 0 bases, the J end lost 5 bases, and 11 bases lay between the germline ends. This CDR3 spans 13 amino acids. The germline V gene has CDR1 GTSNPN and CDR2 SVGIG (reference sequence). The CDR3 sequence is CAWSVGGVNEQYF. The CDR3 DNA is TGTGCCTGGAGTGTAGGGGGGGTGAACGAGCAGTACTTC.

J is TRBJ1-2 and V is TRBV27; perhaps TRBD1 as D (6 bases). The V end was cut by 2 bases, the J end by 0 bases, with 13 bases between. This CDR3 is built from 16 residues. Germline V gene data show CDR1 as MNHEY and CDR2 as SMNVEV (reference sequence). CDR3 amino acids: CASSLMQGRTNYGYTF. The CDR3 nucleotides read TGTGCCAGCAGTTTAATGCAGGGGAGAACTAACTATGGCTACACCTTC.

The chain recombines TRBV9 with TRBJ2-7; the match to TRBD1 covers 7 bases. This CDR3 region has 14 residues. V lost 4 bases, J lost 4 bases, and 8 bases stayed unmatched. Germline CDR1 reads SGDLS; CDR2 reads YYNGEE. DNA of the CDR3: TGTGCCAGCAGCCCCAGACAGGGAATGTACGAGCAGTACTTC. Its translation: CASSPRQGMYEQYF.

This clone appeared a few times. Other nucleotide sequences from this sample produce the same CDR3. The chain links TRBV2 to TRBJ2-3; maybe TRBD1 (5 bases). Germline values: CDR1 SNHLY, CDR2 FYNNEI. The CDR3 covers 13 residues. Trimming shortened V by 7 bases and J by 2 bases, and 10 bases separated the two germline ends. The CDR3 sequence: CASKQGSTDTQYF. CDR3 nucleotides: TGTGCCAGCAAGCAGGGATCCACAGATACGCAGTATTTT.

The J gene is TRBJ2-2, the V gene TRBV6-5; the match to TRBD1 covers 7 bases. J gave up 1 base and V 3 bases, and 5 bases lay outside the gene matches. CDR3 length: 16 amino acids. The germline CDR1 and CDR2 sequences are MNHEY and SVGAGI. In DNA, the CDR3 is TGTGCCAGCAGTTATTACAGGGGCGTGAACACCGGGGAGCTGTTTTTT. Protein sequence: CASSYYRGVNTGELFF.

The chain links TRBV7-6 to TRBJ2-2; 8 bases align to TRBD1. CDR3 length: 15 residues. The germline gives CDR1 SGHVS, CDR2 FNYEAQ. The junction had 9 bases not matched to a gene; V was cut back by 5 bases and J by 7 bases. CDR3 bases: TGTGCCAGCAGCCGCGGAACAGGGGGTATCGGGGAGCTGTTTTTT. This encodes CASSRGTGGIGELFF.

The V gene is TRBV28, the J gene TRBJ2-5; 9 bases match TRBD1. Germline lookup yields CDR1 MDHEN and CDR2 SYDVKM. There are 15 residues in the CDR3. With V trimmed by 5 bases and J by 5 bases, 9 bases remained unmatched. The CDR3 sequence is CASSVPGQGVETQYF. CDR3 DNA: TGTGCCAGCAGTGTACCGGGACAGGGTGTGGAGACCCAGTACTTC.

This clone was counted between two and nine times. The chain joins TRBV20-1 to TRBJ1-1, with D unresolved. Germline CDR1 DFQATT, CDR2 SNEGSKA (reference sequence). The CDR3 is made up of 11 amino acids. The V gene lost 0 bases and the J gene lost 1 base, with 0 bases spanning the gap. CDR3 in DNA: TGCAGTGCTAGAGAGAACACTGAAGCTTTCTTT. This codes for CSARENTEAFF.

V usage is TRBV19 and J usage is TRBJ2-2, with D perhaps assigned TRBD1 or TRBD2 (5 bases each). The CDR3 consists of 15 residues. The germline gives CDR1 LNHDA, CDR2 SQIVND (reference sequence). V lost 3 bases and J lost 3, with 11 bases in between. The CDR3 DNA follows: TGTGCCAGTAGTATGCCGGGACGGTACACCGGGGAGCTGTTTTTT. Its translation is CASSMPGRYTGELFF.

This chain joins TRBV5-5 and TRBJ2-5; the D gene is possibly TRBD1 (6 bases). Trimming removed 4 bases from V and 5 bases from J, with 15 bases in between. Germline CDR1 is SGHKS and CDR2 is YYEKEE (reference sequence). The length of the CDR3 is 14 residues. This chain's CDR3 is CASSVGHPGETQYF. The CDR3, as DNA: TGTGCCAGCAGCGTGGGACACCCCGGGGAGACCCAGTACTTC.

The CDR3 sequence is CASRPGLSNTEAFF. The DNA of the CDR3 is TGTGCCAGCAGACCGGGACTCTCGAACACTGAAGCTTTCTTT. This chain connects TRBV5-4 to TRBJ1-1; perhaps TRBD1 as D (5 bases). The germline V and J ends were trimmed by 5 bases and 1 base, with 12 bases remaining between them. In germline, CDR1 is SGHNT, CDR2 YYREEE (reference sequence). The CDR3 is 14 residues long.

The J gene is TRBJ1-2, the V gene TRBV5-6, with 10 bases fitting TRBD1. Germline CDR1 is SGHDT and CDR2 is YYEEEE. The CDR3 has 14 amino acids. V gave up 4 bases and J gave up 8 bases; unmatched junction bases: 8. As DNA, the CDR3 is TGTGCCAGCAGCGGACAGGGGGGTCGGACGGGCTACACCTTC. This codes for CASSGQGGRTGYTF.

This CDR3 is CASSPDRGGEQYF. In nucleotides, the CDR3 is TGTGCCAGCAGCCCGGACAGGGGTGGGGAGCAGTACTTC. J is TRBJ2-7 and V is TRBV7-9, with TRBD1 matching over 9 bases. Germline CDR1 SEHNR, CDR2 FQNEAQ (reference sequence). CDR3 length: 13 residues. Trimming at V came to 5 bases and at J to 7 bases, leaving 6 bases not matched to a gene.

The V gene is TRBV6-1, the J gene TRBJ1-6, with D perhaps matching TRBD1 (5 bases). Trimming shortened V by 5 bases and J by 7 bases, and 15 bases separated the two germline ends. Germline lookup yields CDR1 MNHNS and CDR2 SASEGT. The CDR3 runs 15 residues. Here the CDR3 DNA reads TGTGCCAGCAGTCTCCGGGACGGCCTCAATTCACCCCTCCACTTT. Its protein is CASSLRDGLNSPLHF.